These 22 T cell receptor beta chains were sequenced from one sample in a study of T cell responses to AZD1222 COVID-19 vaccine. The method was immunoSEQ multiplex PCR; TCRdb's version includes in-frame clones alone and lacks a portion of them. In the table there are nearly 110,000 clones, roughly 90% of which are singletons. This material consisted of peripheral blood, taken on day 0 of AZD1222 vaccination. These TCRs come from an adult in good health.

The J gene is TRBJ2-1, the V gene TRBV19, with 9 bases that match TRBD2. J was trimmed by 5 bases and V by 8 bases; bases with no gene match: 13. The CDR3 consists of 16 residues. Germline assignment: CDR1 LNHDA and CDR2 SQIVND (reference sequence). This CDR3 is CASESSGMGGNNEQFF. The DNA for the CDR3 is TGTGCCAGTGAATCTAGCGGGATGGGGGGTAACAATGAGCAGTTCTTC. Looking up the rest from reference TRBV19 and TRBJ2-1 gives the full variable domain: DGGITQSPKYLFRKEGQNVTLSCEQNLNHDAMYWYRQDPGQGLRLIYYSQIVNDFQKGDIAEGYSVSREKKESFPLTVTSAQKNPTAFYLCASESSGMGGNNEQFFGPGTRLTVL.

The count of this clone is one. The CDR3: CASSFGQGAWNSPLHF. The CDR3 DNA reads as TGTGCCAGCAGCTTCGGGCAGGGGGCATGGAATTCACCCCTCCACTTT. The chain has TRBV7-2 and TRBJ1-6, with 8 bases lining up with TRBD1. With V trimmed by 3 bases and J by 7 bases, 8 bases remained unmatched. CDR1 is SGHTA and CDR2 is FQGNSA in the germline V gene. CDR3 length equals 16 residues.

V and J are TRBV6-4 and TRBJ2-1, with 10 bases identical to TRBD2. CDR1 MRHNA and CDR2 SNTAGT come from the germline V gene. The CDR3 loop spans 14 amino acids. V shed 4 bases and J 9 bases; nucleotides not matched to a gene: 6. In DNA, the CDR3 is TGTGCCAGCAGTGCCCTAGCGGGAGCGGGTGAGCAGTTCTTC. Translated, it gives CASSALAGAGEQFF.

This chain joins TRBV6-5 and TRBJ1-1; a possible D gene is TRBD1 (6 bases). The CDR3 spans 14 residues. Germline V gives CDR1 MNHEY, CDR2 SVGAGI. Trimming stripped 0 bases from V and 3 bases from J, with 8 bases between. CDR3 nucleotides: TGTGCCAGCAGTTACTCGGCAGGGGACACTGAAGCTTTCTTT. It encodes CASSYSAGDTEAFF.

Written as DNA, the CDR3 is TGTGCCAGCAGCAGACAGCCGTCTCGCTACACCTTC. Translation gives CASSRQPSRYTF. This chain uses TRBV12-3 or TRBV12-4 with TRBJ1-2; D may be TRBD1 (5 bases). The V end lost 6 bases, the J end lost 9 bases, and 14 bases lay between the germline ends. CDR3 length: 12 residues.

This clone showed up just once. The V and J genes are TRBV10-3 and TRBJ1-2; 7 bases line up with TRBD1. CDR1 and CDR2 (germline): ENHRY, SYGVKD. Losses at the gene ends were 0 bases for V and 5 bases for J; bases not matched to a gene: 18. There are 19 residues in the CDR3. CDR3 sequence reads: CAISESWMKSGGHLYGYTF. The DNA of the CDR3 is TGTGCCATCAGTGAGTCGTGGATGAAGTCAGGGGGACATCTATATGGCTACACCTTC.

This rearrangement joins TRBV24-1 to TRBJ2-7; maybe TRBD1 (6 bases). Germline assignment: CDR1 KGHDR and CDR2 SFDVKD. The CDR3 sequence is 15 residues long. The V end lost 3 bases, the J end lost 3 bases, and 14 bases lay between the germline ends. In nucleotides, the CDR3 is TGTGCCACCAGTGATACACAGGGTGGTGGCTACGAGCAGTACTTC. Encoded protein: CATSDTQGGGYEQYF.

The rearrangement links TRBV4-2 to TRBJ1-4, with a weak D call TRBD1 (5 bases). CDR1 and CDR2 from the germline V gene are LGHNA and YNFKEQ. This CDR3 region has 15 residues. Trimming stripped 1 base from V and 4 bases from J, with 10 bases between. CDR3 loop: CASSQVGAGNEKLFF. CDR3 DNA: TGTGCCAGCAGCCAAGTTGGGGCAGGTAATGAAAAACTGTTTTTT.

Of note for this clone: The sample contains more than one DNA sequence encoding this CDR3. The V gene is TRBV12-3 or TRBV12-4, the J gene TRBJ1-5; D is uncertain. This CDR3 spans 13 amino acids. The V and J ends lost 2 bases and 1 base respectively, with 3 bases between them. In nucleotides, the CDR3 is TGTGCCAGCAGTTTATCAAGCAATCAGCCCCAGCATTTT. It specifies CASSLSSNQPQHF.

J is TRBJ1-3 and V is TRBV12-3 or TRBV12-4; D not resolved. This CDR3 comprises 13 residues. V gave up 4 bases and J gave up 8 bases, with 12 bases separating them. The CDR3 DNA sequence: TGTGCCAGCAGTTCCGGGCCTTTTGACACCATATATTTT. Translating it yields CASSSGPFDTIYF.

V gene TRBV7-3 combines with J gene TRBJ2-3; 10 bases are a match to TRBD2. CDR1 and CDR2 from the germline V gene are SGHTA and FQGTGA. The CDR3 spans 15 residues. V dropped 1 base and J dropped 9; count of bases not matched to a gene: 7. CDR3 nucleotides: TGTGCCAGCAGCTTAAGGCCTAGCGGGAGCTCAACGCAGTATTTT. This gives the protein CASSLRPSGSSTQYF.

In this sample, this clone turned up a few times. The gene calls are TRBV19 and TRBJ2-7; D gene uncertain. The CDR3 has 15 residues. In germline, CDR1 is LNHDA, CDR2 SQIVND (reference sequence). The V gene lost 3 bases and the J gene lost 2 bases, with 14 bases spanning the gap. CDR3 sequence (DNA): TGTGCCAGTAGTATGGTGGGTCACCCAACCTACGAGCAGTACTTC. Protein sequence: CASSMVGHPTYEQYF.

The chain links TRBV6-2 or TRBV6-3 to TRBJ1-1, with D unresolved. Trimming took 3 bases from V and 2 from J, leaving 7 bases between them. The CDR3 contains 13 residues. The germline V gene encodes CDR1 MNHEY and CDR2 SVGEGT. The CDR3 sequence is CASSYLENTEAFF. The CDR3 bases are TGTGCCAGCAGTTATCTAGAAAACACTGAAGCTTTCTTT.

The CDR3 reads CASRPLDTEAFF. The CDR3, as DNA: TGTGCCAGCCGCCCTTTGGACACTGAAGCTTTCTTT. V is TRBV7-9 and J is TRBJ1-1; D gene uncertain. The germline V and J ends were trimmed by 8 bases and 3 bases, with 10 bases remaining between them. CDR1 and CDR2 from the germline V gene are SEHNR and FQNEAQ (reference sequence). There are 12 residues in the CDR3.

For the CDR3, the DNA is TGTGCCAGCAGCTCCCTTGGGACAGGTCTCTACGAGCAGTACTTC. Translation gives CASSSLGTGLYEQYF. The chain combines TRBV5-4 with TRBJ2-7; 8 bases are a match to TRBD1. Per the germline V gene, CDR1 is SGHNT and CDR2 is YYREEE (reference sequence). The CDR3 runs to 15 residues. Losses at the gene ends were 3 bases for V and 3 bases for J; bases not matched to a gene: 8.

This sequence joins TRBV18 and TRBJ2-3, with TRBD2 matching 9 bases. The CDR3 runs 15 residues. The J segment lost 3 bases and the V segment lost 3 bases, leaving 4 bases of the junction unmatched. CDR1 is KGHSH and CDR2 is LQKENI in the germline V gene. This CDR3 is CASSPLAGLTDTQYF. The DNA for the CDR3 is TGTGCCAGCTCACCTCTAGCGGGATTGACAGATACGCAGTATTTT.

This chain joins TRBV5-4 and TRBJ1-2, with unresolved D. V lost 4 bases, J lost 7 bases, and 14 bases lay in between. This CDR3 is 13 amino acids long. Germline V lookup: CDR1 SGHNT, CDR2 YYREEE (reference sequence). The CDR3 is CASSVESQSGYTF. CDR3 DNA sequence: TGTGCCAGCAGCGTAGAGAGCCAGTCTGGCTACACCTTC.

The chain joins TRBV7-9 to TRBJ1-5; D perhaps matches TRBD1 (5 bases). CDR3 length equals 14 residues. Germline assignment: CDR1 SEHNR and CDR2 FQNEAQ (reference sequence). Trimming stripped 4 bases from V and 6 bases from J, with 13 bases between. The DNA of the CDR3 is TGTGCCAGCAGCTATGGGGGACCCCTTCAGCCCCAGCATTTT. This codes for CASSYGGPLQPQHF. Together with reference TRBV7-9 and TRBJ1-5, the CDR3 gives the full variable domain: DTGVSQNPRHKITKRGQNVTFRCDPISEHNRLYWYRQTLGQGPEFLTYFQNEAQLEKSRLLSDRFSAERPKGSFSTLEIQRTEQGDSAMYLCASSYGGPLQPQHFGDGTRLSIL.

V is TRBV6-5 and J is TRBJ1-1; D remains ambiguous. The germline gives CDR1 MNHEY, CDR2 SVGAGI. V gave up 4 bases and J gave up 1 base, with 10 bases separating them. The CDR3 is 14 residues long. CDR3 DNA sequence: TGTGCCAGCAGTTCCCCCGAGGCGAACACTGAAGCTTTCTTT. This codes for CASSSPEANTEAFF.

The V call is TRBV5-6, the J call TRBJ2-5; no clear D gene. CDR1 is SGHDT, CDR2 YYEEEE, per germline. V dropped 5 bases and J dropped 2 bases, with 7 bases sitting between them. The length of the CDR3 is 12 residues. CDR3 nucleotide sequence: TGTGCCAGCAGTACCACACAAGAGACCCAGTACTTC. Protein sequence: CASSTTQETQYF.

This clone has only a few counts. The CDR3 loop reads CSVADKSRSASGYTF. In nucleotides, the CDR3 is TGCAGCGTTGCAGACAAAAGTCGCAGTGCTTCTGGCTACACCTTC. V is TRBV29-1 and J is TRBJ1-2; D not resolved. This CDR3 region has 15 residues. V gave up 4 bases and J gave up 7 bases, with 22 bases separating them. From germline, CDR1 is SQVTM and CDR2 ANQGSEA.

This chain connects TRBV7-9 to TRBJ2-5; D uncertain. CDR3 length equals 17 residues. CDR1 is SEHNR, CDR2 FQNEAQ, per germline (reference sequence). Deletions cut 5 bases from V and 3 bases from J, with 22 bases between. In DNA form, the CDR3 reads TGTGCCAGCAGCCGAAATTACGAAGGAGTGGAGAAAGAGACCCAGTACTTC. Amino acids: CASSRNYEGVEKETQYF. Full variable domain (missing parts from reference TRBV7-9 and TRBJ2-5): DTGVSQNPRHKITKRGQNVTFRCDPISEHNRLYWYRQTLGQGPEFLTYFQNEAQLEKSRLLSDRFSAERPKGSFSTLEIQRTEQGDSAMYLCASSRNYEGVEKETQYFGPGTRLLVL.